The clone carrying this TCR beta chain was recorded a few times. Its antigen is undetermined. The data were taken from a study of T-cell memory formation after mild COVID-19. Overall study results and limits: Chiefly within CM and EM were the contracting CD4+ clones; CD8+ ones were within EMRA. The authors did not confirm SARS-CoV-2 specificity of second-wave clones peaking day 37.

This CDR3 spans 16 amino acids. The ends were cut back, 5 bases at V and 4 bases at J, with 20 bases in the middle. Per the germline V gene, CDR1 is SGHVS and CDR2 is FNYEAQ. Researchers used 5'RACE with constant-segment primers to make TCR alpha and TCR beta cDNA libraries that carry sample barcodes and UMIs. TCRdb analysed the 5' RACE reads with MiXCR anew, one entry per CDR3 protein. This repertoire shows 340,000 or so distinct CDR3 sequences, 10% to 15% found once; its top ten account for around 21%. The chain links TRBV7-6 to TRBJ1-2; a possible D gene is TRBD1 (6 bases). The source material was PBMCs or a T cell subset sorted from them (not recorded which). This receptor was taken from a man between 18 and 35 years old who had mild COVID-19 (a few samples of this study predate the infection). Cell type and time point are not known. Here the CDR3 reads CASSPEGDTTIYGYTF. The DNA of the CDR3 is TGTGCCAGCAGCCCGGAGGGGGACACGACGATCTATGGCTACACCTTC.